These 2 T cell receptor beta chains share one sample of origin, sequenced in a study of T cell repertoires in cytomegalovirus infection. TCRdb used MiXCR to reprocess the reads, holding one entry per CDR3 protein. This table has some 310,000 distinct CDR3 sequences, just under 25% appearing once. These receptors' antigens are unknown. This specimen consisted of cultured PBMCs, obtained from culture after CMV antigen stimulation. The receptors were gathered from a human donor in good health (CMV status not recorded). Some clones in this sample may be carry-over from other donors' samples.

V gene TRBV11-3 combines with J gene TRBJ2-1; D is possibly TRBD2 (6 bases). This CDR3 region has 14 residues. V was pared by 4 bases and J by 2 bases, with 9 bases between. Per the germline V gene, CDR1 is SGHNT and CDR2 is YENEEA. The CDR3 DNA reads as TGTGCCAGCAGCTCGGGAGAGGCCTACAATGAGCAGTTCTTC. This gives the protein CASSSGEAYNEQFF.

This clonotype was recorded at least ten times. This rearrangement joins TRBV7-3 to TRBJ1-2; 7 bases match TRBD1. Unmatched junction bases numbered 1, after V lost 2 bases and J lost 7 bases. Germline values: CDR1 SGHTA, CDR2 FQGTGA. The CDR3 has 12 residues. For the CDR3, the DNA is TGTGCCAGCAGCTTACCAGGGGGTGGCTACACCTTC. Its translation is CASSLPGGGYTF. Filled out from reference TRBV7-3 and TRBJ1-2, the complete variable domain reads GAGVSQTPSNKVTEKGKYVELRCDPISGHTALYWYRQSLGQGPEFLIYFQGTGAADDSGLPNDRFFAVRPEGSVSTLKIQRTERGDSAVYLCASSLPGGGYTFGSGTRLTVV.